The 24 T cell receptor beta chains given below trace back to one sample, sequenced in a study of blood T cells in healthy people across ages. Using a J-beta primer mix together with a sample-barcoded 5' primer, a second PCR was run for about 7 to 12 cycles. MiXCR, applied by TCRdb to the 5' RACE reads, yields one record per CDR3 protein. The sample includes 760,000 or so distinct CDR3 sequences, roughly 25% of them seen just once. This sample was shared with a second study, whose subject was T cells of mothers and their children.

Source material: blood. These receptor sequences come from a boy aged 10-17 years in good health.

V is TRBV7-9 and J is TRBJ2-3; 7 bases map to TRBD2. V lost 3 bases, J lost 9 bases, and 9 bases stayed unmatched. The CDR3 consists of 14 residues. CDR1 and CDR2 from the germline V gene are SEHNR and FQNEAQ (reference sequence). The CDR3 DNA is TGTGCCAGCAGCTTTGGGGGGGACCCAGCCACGCAGTATTTT. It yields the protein CASSFGGDPATQYF.

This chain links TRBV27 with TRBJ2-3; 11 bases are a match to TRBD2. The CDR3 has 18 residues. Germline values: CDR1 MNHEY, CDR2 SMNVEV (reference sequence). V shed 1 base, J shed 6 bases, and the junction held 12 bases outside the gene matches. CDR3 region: CASSLLGLAGILLDTQYF. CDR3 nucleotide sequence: TGTGCCAGCAGTTTATTAGGACTAGCGGGTATCTTATTGGATACGCAGTATTTT.

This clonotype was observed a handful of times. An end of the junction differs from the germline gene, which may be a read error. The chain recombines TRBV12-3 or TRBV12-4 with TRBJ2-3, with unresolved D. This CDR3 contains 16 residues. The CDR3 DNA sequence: TGTGCCAGCAGGTTAGGGTTAGGCTCGGGCACAGATACGCAGTATTTT. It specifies CASRLGLGSGTDTQYF.

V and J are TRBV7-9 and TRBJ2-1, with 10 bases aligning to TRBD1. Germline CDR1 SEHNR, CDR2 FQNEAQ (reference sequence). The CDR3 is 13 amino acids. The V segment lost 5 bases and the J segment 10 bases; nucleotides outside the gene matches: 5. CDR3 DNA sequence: TGTGCCAGCAGCCGGACAGGGGGTCAGGAGCAGTTCTTC. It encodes CASSRTGGQEQFF. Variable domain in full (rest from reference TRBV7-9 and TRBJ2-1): DTGVSQNPRHKITKRGQNVTFRCDPISEHNRLYWYRQTLGQGPEFLTYFQNEAQLEKSRLLSDRFSAERPKGSFSTLEIQRTEQGDSAMYLCASSRTGGQEQFFGPGTRLTVL.

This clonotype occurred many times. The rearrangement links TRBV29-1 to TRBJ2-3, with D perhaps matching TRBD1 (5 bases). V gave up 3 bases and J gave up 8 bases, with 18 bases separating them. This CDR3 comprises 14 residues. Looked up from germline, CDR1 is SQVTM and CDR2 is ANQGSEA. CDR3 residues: CSVESAGWLGTQYF. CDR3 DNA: TGCAGCGTTGAGTCGGCAGGGTGGTTGGGTACGCAGTATTTT.

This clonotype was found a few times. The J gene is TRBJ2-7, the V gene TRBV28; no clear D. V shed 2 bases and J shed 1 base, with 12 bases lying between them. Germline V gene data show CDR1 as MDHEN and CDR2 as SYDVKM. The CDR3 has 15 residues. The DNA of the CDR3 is TGTGCCAGCAGTTTAGGTGGAACTTGGTCCTACGAGCAGTACTTC. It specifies CASSLGGTWSYEQYF.

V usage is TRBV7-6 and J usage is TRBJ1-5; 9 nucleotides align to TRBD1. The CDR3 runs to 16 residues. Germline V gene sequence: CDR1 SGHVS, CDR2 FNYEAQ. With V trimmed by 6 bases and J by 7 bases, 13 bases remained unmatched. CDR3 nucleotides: TGTGCCAGCAGTCCAGAAACAGGGGGCCGTGGGCAGCCCCAGCATTTT. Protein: CASSPETGGRGQPQHF.

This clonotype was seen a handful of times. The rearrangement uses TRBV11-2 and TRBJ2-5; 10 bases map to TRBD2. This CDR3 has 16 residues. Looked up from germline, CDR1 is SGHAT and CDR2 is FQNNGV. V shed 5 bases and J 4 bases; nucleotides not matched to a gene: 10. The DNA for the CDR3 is TGTGCCAGCAGCGAGTTAGCGGGAGGCGCTGGAGAGACCCAGTACTTC. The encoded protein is CASSELAGGAGETQYF.

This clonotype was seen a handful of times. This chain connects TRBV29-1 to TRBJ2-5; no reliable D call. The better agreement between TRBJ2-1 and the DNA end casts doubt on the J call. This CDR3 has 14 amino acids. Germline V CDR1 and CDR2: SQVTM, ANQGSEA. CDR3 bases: TGCAGCGTTGAAGATCGCGACGATTCCCATGAGCAGTTCTTC. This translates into CSVEDRDDSHEQFF.

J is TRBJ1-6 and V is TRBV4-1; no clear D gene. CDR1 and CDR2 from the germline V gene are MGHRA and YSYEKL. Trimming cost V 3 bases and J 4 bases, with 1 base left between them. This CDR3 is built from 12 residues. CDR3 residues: CASSHYNSPLHF. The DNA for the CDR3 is TGCGCCAGCAGCCATTATAATTCACCCCTCCACTTT.

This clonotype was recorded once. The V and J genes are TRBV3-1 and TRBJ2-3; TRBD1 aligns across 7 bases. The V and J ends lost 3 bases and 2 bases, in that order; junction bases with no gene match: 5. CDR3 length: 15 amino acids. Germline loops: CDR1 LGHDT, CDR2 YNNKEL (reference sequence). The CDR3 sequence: CASSHRDRATDTQYF. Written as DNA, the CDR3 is TGTGCCAGCAGCCACAGGGACAGAGCCACAGATACGCAGTATTTT.

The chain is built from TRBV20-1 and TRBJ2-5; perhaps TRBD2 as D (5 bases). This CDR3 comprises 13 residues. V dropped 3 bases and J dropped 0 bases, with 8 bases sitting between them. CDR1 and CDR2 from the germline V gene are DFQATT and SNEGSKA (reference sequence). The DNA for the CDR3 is TGCAGTGCTAGGCTAGCAGACCAAGAGACCCAGTACTTC. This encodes CSARLADQETQYF.

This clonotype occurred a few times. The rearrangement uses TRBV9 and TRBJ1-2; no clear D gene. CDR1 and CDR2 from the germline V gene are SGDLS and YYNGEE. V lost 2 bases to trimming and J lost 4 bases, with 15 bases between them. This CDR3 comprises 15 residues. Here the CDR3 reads CASSVGFSLLYGYTF. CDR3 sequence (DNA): TGTGCCAGCAGCGTGGGCTTTTCGTTACTCTATGGCTACACCTTC.

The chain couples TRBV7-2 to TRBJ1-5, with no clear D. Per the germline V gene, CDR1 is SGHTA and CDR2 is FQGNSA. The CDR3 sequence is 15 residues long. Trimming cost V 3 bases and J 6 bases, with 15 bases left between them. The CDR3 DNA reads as TGTGCCAGCAGCTTGGCGGGAACAGTTACTCAGCCCCAGCATTTT. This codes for CASSLAGTVTQPQHF.

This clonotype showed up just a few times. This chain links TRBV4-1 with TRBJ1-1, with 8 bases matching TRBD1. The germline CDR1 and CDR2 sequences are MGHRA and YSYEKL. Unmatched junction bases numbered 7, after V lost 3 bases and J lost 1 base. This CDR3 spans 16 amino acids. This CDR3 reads CASSHSADRGNTEAFF. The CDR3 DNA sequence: TGCGCCAGCAGCCACTCCGCTGACAGGGGGAACACTGAAGCTTTCTTT.

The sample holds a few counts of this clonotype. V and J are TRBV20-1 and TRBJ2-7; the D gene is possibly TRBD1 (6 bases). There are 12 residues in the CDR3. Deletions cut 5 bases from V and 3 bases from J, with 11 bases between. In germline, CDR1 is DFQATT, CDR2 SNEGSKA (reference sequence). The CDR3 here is CSAWTEGYEQYF. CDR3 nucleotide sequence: TGCAGTGCTTGGACAGAGGGCTACGAGCAGTACTTC.

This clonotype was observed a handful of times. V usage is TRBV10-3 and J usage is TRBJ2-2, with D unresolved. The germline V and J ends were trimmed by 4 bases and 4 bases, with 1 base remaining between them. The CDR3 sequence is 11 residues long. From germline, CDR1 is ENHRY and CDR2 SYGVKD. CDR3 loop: CAISATGELFF. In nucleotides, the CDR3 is TGTGCCATCAGTGCCACCGGGGAGCTGTTTTTT.

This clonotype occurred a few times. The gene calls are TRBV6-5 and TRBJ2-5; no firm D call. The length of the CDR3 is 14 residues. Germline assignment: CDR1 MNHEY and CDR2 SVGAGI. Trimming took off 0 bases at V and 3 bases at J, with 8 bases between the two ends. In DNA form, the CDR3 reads TGTGCCAGCAGTTACTCGGCGGAAGAAGAGACCCAGTACTTC. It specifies CASSYSAEEETQYF.

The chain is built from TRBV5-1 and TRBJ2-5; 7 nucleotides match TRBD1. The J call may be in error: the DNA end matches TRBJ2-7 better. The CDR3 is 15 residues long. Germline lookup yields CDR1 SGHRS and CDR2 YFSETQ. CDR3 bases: TGCGCCAGCAGCTTGAAGGCAGGGGGTGGCCACGAGCAGTACTTC. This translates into CASSLKAGGGHEQYF.

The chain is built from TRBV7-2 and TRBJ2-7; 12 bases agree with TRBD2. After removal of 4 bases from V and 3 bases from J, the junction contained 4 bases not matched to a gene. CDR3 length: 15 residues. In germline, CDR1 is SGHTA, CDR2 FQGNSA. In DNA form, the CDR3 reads TGTGCCAGCAGCTCGACTAGCGGGAGTGGCTACGAGCAGTACTTC. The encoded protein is CASSSTSGSGYEQYF.

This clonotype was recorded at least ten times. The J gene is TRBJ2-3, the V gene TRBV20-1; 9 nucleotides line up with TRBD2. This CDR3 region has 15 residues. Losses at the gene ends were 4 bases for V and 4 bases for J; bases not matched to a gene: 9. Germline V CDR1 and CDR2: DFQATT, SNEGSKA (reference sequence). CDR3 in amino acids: CSATGVAGEADTQYF. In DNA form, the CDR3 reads TGCAGTGCTACCGGGGTAGCGGGAGAGGCAGATACGCAGTATTTT.

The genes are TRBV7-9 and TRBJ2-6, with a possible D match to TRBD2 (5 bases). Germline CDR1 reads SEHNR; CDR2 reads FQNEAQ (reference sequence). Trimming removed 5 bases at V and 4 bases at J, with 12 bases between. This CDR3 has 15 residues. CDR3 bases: TGTGCCAGCAGCCGGGGTCTTTCGGGGGCCAACGTCCTGACTTTC. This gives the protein CASSRGLSGANVLTF.

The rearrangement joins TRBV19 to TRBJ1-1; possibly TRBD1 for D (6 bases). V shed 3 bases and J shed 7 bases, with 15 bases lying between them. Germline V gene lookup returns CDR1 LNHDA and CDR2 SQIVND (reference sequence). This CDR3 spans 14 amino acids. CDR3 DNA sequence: TGTGCCAGTAGTATCGCCGCGACAGGATTTGAAGCTTTCTTT. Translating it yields CASSIAATGFEAFF. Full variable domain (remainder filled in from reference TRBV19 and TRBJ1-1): DGGITQSPKYLFRKEGQNVTLSCEQNLNHDAMYWYRQDPGQGLRLIYYSQIVNDFQKGDIAEGYSVSREKKESFPLTVTSAQKNPTAFYLCASSIAATGFEAFFGQGTRLTVV.

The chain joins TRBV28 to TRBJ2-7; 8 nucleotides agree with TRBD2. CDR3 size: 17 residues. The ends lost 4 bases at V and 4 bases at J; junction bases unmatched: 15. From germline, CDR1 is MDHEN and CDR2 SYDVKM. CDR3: CASSSPTLGGAGYEQYF. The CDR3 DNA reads TGTGCCAGCAGTTCCCCGACCCTCGGGGGGGCCGGGTACGAGCAGTACTTC.